The rows below give T cell receptor beta chains drawn from one sample of a study of cytomegalovirus exposure and HLA in healthy donors. The assay was immunoSEQ multiplex PCR, and TCRdb's table has in-frame clones only and misses some. The sample carries some 140,000 clones, just under 85% recorded once. Input material: PBMCs. The receptors here all came from a woman aged 25 to 45 in good health and CMV-seronegative. CDR3s include the opening cysteine and the closing phenylalanine or tryptophan.

v_call	j_call	cdr3_aa
TRBV5-6	TRBJ1-6	CASSLGFRGAGSPLHF
TRBV18	TRBJ2-5	CASSRTSGMETQYF
TRBV7-8	TRBJ1-2	CASSFTATHSGYTF
TRBV5-1	TRBJ2-3	CASSPGLAGTDTQYF
TRBV6-1	TRBJ2-6	CASSDLRSGANVLTF
TRBV6-6	TRBJ2-7	CASSRTGVYEQYF
TRBV19	TRBJ1-2	CASSMGHISVYGYTF
TRBV19	TRBJ2-1	CASSIDLESYNEQFF
TRBV7-9	TRBJ1-6	CASRGEGNNSPLHF
TRBV27	TRBJ1-1	CASSRGVEAFF
TRBV7-8	TRBJ2-1	CASSLPNSNEQFF
TRBV2	TRBJ1-6	CASSNFGGLNSPLHF
TRBV2	TRBJ1-4	CASRTGTRNPATNEKLFF
TRBV2	TRBJ1-2	CASRQPGQAYGYTF
TRBV30	TRBJ1-2	CAWSAGHSAGYTF
TRBV4-2	TRBJ1-2	CASGMQGFYGYTF
TRBV7-9	TRBJ1-1	CASSKDRAANTEAFF
TRBV18	TRBJ2-2	CASRGPGELFF
TRBV11-2	TRBJ1-2	CASSLHRGQGYTF
TRBV27	TRBJ1-6	CASSPLGQVYSPLHF